The clone carrying this TCR beta chain was observed a few times. TCRdb reprocessed the RT-PCR reads with MiXCR, giving one entry per CDR3 protein. The sample shows around 850,000 distinct CDR3 sequences, about 18% of them seen only once. This sample was included in a study of response to subunit inactivated influenza vaccine. This CDR3 has 14 amino acids. Germline CDR1 is MDHEN and CDR2 is SYDVKM. V dropped 10 bases and J dropped 4 bases, with 17 bases sitting between them. The sample consisted of PBMCs from blood, taken 5 days after vaccination. The source is a man aged 45-65 years who received an inactivated influenza vaccine. This chain uses TRBV28 with TRBJ1-5, with D uncertain. The CDR3 here is CATREGHANQPQHF. The CDR3 DNA is TGTGCCACCAGAGAGGGCCATGCAAATCAGCCCCAGCATTTT.